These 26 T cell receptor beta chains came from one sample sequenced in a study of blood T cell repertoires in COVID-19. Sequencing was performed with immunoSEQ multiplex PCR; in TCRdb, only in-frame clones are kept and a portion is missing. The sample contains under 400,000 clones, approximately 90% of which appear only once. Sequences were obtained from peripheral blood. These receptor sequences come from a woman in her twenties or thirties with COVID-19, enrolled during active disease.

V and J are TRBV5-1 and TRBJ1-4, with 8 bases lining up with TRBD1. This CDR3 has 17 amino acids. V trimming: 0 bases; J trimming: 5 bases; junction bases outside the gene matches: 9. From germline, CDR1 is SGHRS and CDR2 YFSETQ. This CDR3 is CASSLARGTGGNEKLFF. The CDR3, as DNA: TGCGCCAGCAGCTTGGCCCGGGGGACAGGAGGGAATGAAAAACTGTTTTTT.

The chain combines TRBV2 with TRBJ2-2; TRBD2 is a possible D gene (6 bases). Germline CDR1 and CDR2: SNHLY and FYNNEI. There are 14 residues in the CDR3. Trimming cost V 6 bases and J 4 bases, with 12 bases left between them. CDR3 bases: TGTGCCAGCAGATGGAGGGCCTTCACCGGGGAGCTGTTTTTT. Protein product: CASRWRAFTGELFF.

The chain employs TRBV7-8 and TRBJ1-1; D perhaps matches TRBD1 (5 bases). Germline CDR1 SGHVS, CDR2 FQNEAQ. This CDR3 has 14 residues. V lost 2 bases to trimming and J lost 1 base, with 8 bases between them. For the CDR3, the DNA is TGTGCCAGCAGCTTAAGTACAGGGAACACTGAAGCTTTCTTT. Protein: CASSLSTGNTEAFF.

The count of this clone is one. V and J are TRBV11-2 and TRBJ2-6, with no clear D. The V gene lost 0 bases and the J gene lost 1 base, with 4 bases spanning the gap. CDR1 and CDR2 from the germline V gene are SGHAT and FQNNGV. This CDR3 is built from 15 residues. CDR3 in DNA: TGTGCCAGCAGCTTAGACTCGTCTGGGGCCAACGTCCTGACTTTC. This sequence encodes CASSLDSSGANVLTF.

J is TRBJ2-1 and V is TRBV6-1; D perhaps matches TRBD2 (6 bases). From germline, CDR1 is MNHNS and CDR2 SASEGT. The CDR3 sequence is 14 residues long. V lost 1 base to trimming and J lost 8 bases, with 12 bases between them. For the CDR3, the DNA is TGTGCCAGCAGTGAAGGTCGGGGGTTGGATGAGCAGTTCTTC. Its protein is CASSEGRGLDEQFF.

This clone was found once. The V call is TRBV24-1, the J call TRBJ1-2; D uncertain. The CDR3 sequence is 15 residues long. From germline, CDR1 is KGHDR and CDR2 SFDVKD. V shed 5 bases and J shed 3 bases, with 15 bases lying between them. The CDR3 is CATSGSGLVDYGYTF. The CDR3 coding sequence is TGTGCCACCAGTGGGTCCGGTCTGGTTGACTATGGCTACACCTTC.

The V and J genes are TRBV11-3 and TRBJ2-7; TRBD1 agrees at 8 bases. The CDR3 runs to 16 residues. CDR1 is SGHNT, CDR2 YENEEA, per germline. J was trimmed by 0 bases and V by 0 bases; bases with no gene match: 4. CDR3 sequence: CASSLEVTGGSYEQYF. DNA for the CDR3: TGTGCCAGCAGCTTAGAAGTTACAGGGGGCTCCTACGAGCAGTACTTC.

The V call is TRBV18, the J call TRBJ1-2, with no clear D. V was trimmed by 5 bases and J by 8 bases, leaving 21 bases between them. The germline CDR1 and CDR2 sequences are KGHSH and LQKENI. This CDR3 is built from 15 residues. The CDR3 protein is CASSARVGEPAGYTF. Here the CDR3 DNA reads TGTGCCAGCTCAGCTCGGGTCGGTGAGCCCGCGGGCTACACCTTC.

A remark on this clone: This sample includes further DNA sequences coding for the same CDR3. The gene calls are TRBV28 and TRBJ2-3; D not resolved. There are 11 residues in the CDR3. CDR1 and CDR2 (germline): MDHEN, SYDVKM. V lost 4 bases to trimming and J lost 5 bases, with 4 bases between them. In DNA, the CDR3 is TGTGCCAGCAGTTCCAGAGATACGCAGTATTTT. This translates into CASSSRDTQYF.

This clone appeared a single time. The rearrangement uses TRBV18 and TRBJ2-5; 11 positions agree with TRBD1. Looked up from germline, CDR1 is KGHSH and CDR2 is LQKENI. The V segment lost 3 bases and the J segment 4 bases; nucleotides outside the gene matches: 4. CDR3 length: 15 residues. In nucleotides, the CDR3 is TGTGCCAGCTCACCGCCGGGACAGGGGGGAGAGACCCAGTACTTC. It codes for CASSPPGQGGETQYF.

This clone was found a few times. CDR3 in DNA: TGTGCCAGCAGTGGAGGGGGTTGGGACAGGGACACCTATGGCTACACCTTC. Translation gives CASSGGGWDRDTYGYTF. J is TRBJ1-2 and V is TRBV28; 9 bases match TRBD1. The CDR3 length is 17 residues. Losses at the gene ends were 5 bases for V and 4 bases for J; bases not matched to a gene: 14. Germline loops: CDR1 MDHEN, CDR2 SYDVKM.

DNA for the CDR3: TGTGTCAGAATACGGACAGGGTACTTTGAGCAGTTCTTC. This encodes CVRIRTGYFEQFF. The chain couples TRBV7-5 to TRBJ2-1; the table calls TRBD1, which could not be checked here. TRBV7-5 is labeled a pseudogene. The CDR3 loop spans 13 amino acids.

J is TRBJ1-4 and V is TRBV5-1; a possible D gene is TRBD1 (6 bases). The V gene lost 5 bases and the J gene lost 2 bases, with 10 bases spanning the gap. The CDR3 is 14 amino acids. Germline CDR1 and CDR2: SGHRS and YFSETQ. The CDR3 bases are TGCGCCAGCAGATCAGGGGCGACTAATGAAAAACTGTTTTTT. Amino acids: CASRSGATNEKLFF.

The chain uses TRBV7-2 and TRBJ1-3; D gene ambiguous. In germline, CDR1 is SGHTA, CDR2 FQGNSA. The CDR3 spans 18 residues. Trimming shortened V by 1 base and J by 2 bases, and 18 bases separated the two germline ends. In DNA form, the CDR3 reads TGTGCCAGCAGCTTAGATAATTGGAGGTTTACAGCTGGAAACACCATATATTTT. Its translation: CASSLDNWRFTAGNTIYF.

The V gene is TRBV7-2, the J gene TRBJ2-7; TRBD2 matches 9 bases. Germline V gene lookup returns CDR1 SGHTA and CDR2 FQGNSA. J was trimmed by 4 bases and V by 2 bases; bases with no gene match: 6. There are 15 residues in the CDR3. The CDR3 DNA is TGTGCCAGCAGCTTAACAGCGGGGGGTGATTACGAGCAGTACTTC. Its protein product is CASSLTAGGDYEQYF.

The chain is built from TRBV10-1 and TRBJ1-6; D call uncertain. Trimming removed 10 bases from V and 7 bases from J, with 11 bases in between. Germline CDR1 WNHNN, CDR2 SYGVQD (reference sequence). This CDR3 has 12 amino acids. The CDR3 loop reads CATPTGNSPLHF. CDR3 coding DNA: TGCGCCACCCCCACCGGGAATTCACCCCTCCACTTT.

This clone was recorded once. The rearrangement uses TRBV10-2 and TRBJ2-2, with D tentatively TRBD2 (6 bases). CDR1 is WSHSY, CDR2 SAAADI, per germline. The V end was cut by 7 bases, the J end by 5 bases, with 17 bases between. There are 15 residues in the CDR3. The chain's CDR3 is CASNPGVGWTGELFF. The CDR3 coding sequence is TGCGCCAGCAACCCGGGGGTGGGGTGGACCGGGGAGCTGTTTTTT.

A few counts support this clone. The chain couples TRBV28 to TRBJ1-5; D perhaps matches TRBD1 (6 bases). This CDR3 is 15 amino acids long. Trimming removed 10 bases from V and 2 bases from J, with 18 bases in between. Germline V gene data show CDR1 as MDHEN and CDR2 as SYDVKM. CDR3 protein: CATSRAGVGNQPQHF. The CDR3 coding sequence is TGTGCCACCTCACGGGCAGGGGTGGGCAATCAGCCCCAGCATTTT. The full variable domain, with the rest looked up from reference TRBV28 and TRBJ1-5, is DVKVTQSSRYLVKRTGEKVFLECVQDMDHENMFWYRQDPGLGLRLIYFSYDVKMKEKGDIPEGYSVSREKKERFSLILESASTNQTSMYLCATSRAGVGNQPQHFGDGTRLSIL.

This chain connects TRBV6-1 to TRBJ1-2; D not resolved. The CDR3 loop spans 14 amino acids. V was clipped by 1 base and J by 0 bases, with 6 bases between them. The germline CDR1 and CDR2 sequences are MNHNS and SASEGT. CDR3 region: CASSEDGANYGYTF. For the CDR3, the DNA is TGTGCCAGCAGTGAAGACGGTGCTAACTATGGCTACACCTTC.

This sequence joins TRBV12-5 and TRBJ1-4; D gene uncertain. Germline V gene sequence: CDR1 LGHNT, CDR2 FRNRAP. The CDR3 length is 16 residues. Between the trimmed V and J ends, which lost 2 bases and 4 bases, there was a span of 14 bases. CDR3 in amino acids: CASGLPREEFNEKLFF. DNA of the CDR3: TGTGCTAGTGGTTTGCCCCGGGAGGAGTTTAATGAAAAACTGTTTTTT.

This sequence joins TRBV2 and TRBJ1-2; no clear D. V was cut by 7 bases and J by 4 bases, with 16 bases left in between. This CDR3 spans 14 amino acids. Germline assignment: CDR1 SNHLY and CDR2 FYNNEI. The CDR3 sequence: CASTVNPGSYGYTF. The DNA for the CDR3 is TGTGCCAGCACGGTTAACCCGGGAAGCTATGGCTACACCTTC.

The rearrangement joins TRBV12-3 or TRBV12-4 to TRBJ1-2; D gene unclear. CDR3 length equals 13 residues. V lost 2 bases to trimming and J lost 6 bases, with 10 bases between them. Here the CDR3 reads CASSLPGTDGYTF. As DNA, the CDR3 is TGTGCCAGCAGTTTACCAGGAACGGATGGCTACACCTTC.

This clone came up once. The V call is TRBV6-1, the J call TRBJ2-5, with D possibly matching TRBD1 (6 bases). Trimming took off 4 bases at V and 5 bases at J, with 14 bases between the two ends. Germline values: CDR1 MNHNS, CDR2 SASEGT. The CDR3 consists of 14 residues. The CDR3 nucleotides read TGTGCCAGCAGTGTCAGGGGTTGGGGGGAGACCCAGTACTTC. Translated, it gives CASSVRGWGETQYF.

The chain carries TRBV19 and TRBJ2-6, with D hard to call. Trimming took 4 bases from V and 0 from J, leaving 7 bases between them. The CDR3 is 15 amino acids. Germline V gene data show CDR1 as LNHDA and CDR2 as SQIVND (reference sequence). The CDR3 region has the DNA TGTGCCAGTAGTAATCCCAGCTCTGGGGCCAACGTCCTGACTTTC. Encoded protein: CASSNPSSGANVLTF.

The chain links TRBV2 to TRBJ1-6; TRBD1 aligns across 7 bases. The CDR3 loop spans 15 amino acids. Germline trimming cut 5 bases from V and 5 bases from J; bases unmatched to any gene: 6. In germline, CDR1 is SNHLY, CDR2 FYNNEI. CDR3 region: CASSLRTGHNSPLHF. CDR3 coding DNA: TGTGCCAGCAGTTTAAGGACAGGCCATAATTCACCCCTCCACTTT.

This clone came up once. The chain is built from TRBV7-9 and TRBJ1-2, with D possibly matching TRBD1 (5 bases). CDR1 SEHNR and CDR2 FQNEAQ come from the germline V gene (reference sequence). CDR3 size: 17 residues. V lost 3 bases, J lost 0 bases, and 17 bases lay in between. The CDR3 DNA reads TGTGCCAGCAGCTTCTTACAGGCCGACCCAACTAACTATGGCTACACCTTC. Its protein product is CASSFLQADPTNYGYTF.